This T cell receptor (beta chain) was profiled in a study of blood T cell repertoires in COVID-19. Background on the study: Sources were T cells, B-cell-depleted T cells, or PBMCs; the material itself was cDNA or gDNA.

Measured with immunoSEQ multiplex PCR; TCRdb has only the in-frame clones, and not every one. The sample includes some 200,000 clones, 65% to 90% seen only once; the top ten take roughly 10%. Germline V CDR1 and CDR2: ENHRY, SYGVKD. Losses at the gene ends were 10 bases for V and 2 bases for J; bases not matched to a gene: 2. The CDR3 has 12 amino acids. This receptor was identified in a man over 45 with active or convalescent COVID-19. This rearrangement joins TRBV10-3 to TRBJ1-5; 7 bases are shared with TRBD1. The sample consisted of peripheral blood. The CDR3 DNA is TGTGCCACTGGACAGGGCAATCAGCCCCAGCATTTT. Translating it yields CATGQGNQPQHF.